A single sample is the source of the 12 T cell receptor beta chains below, sequenced in a study of cytomegalovirus exposure and HLA in healthy donors (dated by TCRdb to about 2017). Libraries were constructed by the immunoSEQ multiplex PCR assay. For the multiplex PCR, a mixture combining 60 forward primers for TCR Vbeta segments and 13 reverse primers for TCR Jbeta segments was used. TCRdb re-hosts the immuneACCESS table, in-frame sequences only. Its copies lack some clones; in the studies checked, an unresolved V gene accounts for under half of them, and the cause for the rest is not known. The sample table records roughly 130,000 clones; more than 8% of these occur just once. 5.5% of the sample is in the top ten clones. The material sequenced was PBMCs. These receptors all stem from a man aged 35 to 55 in good health and CMV-seronegative.

This chain joins TRBV5-4 and TRBJ1-1, with D uncertain. Germline values: CDR1 SGHNT, CDR2 YYREEE (reference sequence). The CDR3 has 14 residues. The V end lost 3 bases, the J end lost 1 base, and 10 bases lay between the germline ends. The CDR3 DNA is TGTGCCAGCAGCTCCGGACTGCAGAACACTGAAGCTTTCTTT. As protein: CASSSGLQNTEAFF.

This clone showed up just a few times. The chain couples TRBV4-1 to TRBJ2-5; 8 bases line up with TRBD1. V trimming: 0 bases; J trimming: 5 bases; junction bases outside the gene matches: 5. From germline, CDR1 is MGHRA and CDR2 YSYEKL. There are 15 residues in the CDR3. CDR3 nucleotides: TGCGCCAGCAGCCAAGATGGACAGGGCATTGAGACCCAGTACTTC. The encoded protein is CASSQDGQGIETQYF.

CDR3 in amino acids: CASSFGGGQETQYF. The CDR3 coding sequence is TGCGCCAGCAGCTTTGGGGGGGGGCAAGAGACCCAGTACTTC. V is TRBV5-1 and J is TRBJ2-5; 7 bases fit TRBD2. The CDR3 length is 14 residues. Germline CDR1 and CDR2: SGHRS and YFSETQ. J gave up 2 bases and V 2 bases, and 3 bases lay outside the gene matches.

The chain combines TRBV28 with TRBJ1-2; D may be TRBD1 (6 bases). V lost 4 bases, J lost 5 bases, and 26 bases lay in between. CDR1 and CDR2 (germline): MDHEN, SYDVKM. The CDR3 is 18 residues long. The CDR3 DNA is TGTGCCAGCAGTTCGACTGCTTCAGGGACAAGCAATCGTTATGGCTACACCTTC. This gives the protein CASSSTASGTSNRYGYTF.

J is TRBJ2-5 and V is TRBV19; D is uncertain. V dropped 6 bases and J dropped 2 bases, with 13 bases sitting between them. Germline CDR1 reads LNHDA; CDR2 reads SQIVND (reference sequence). The CDR3 contains 14 residues. Here the CDR3 reads CASSSAFGQETQYF. Here the CDR3 DNA reads TGTGCCAGTAGCAGCGCCTTTGGACAAGAGACCCAGTACTTC. The complete variable domain, with remaining parts taken from reference TRBV19 and TRBJ2-5, reads DGGITQSPKYLFRKEGQNVTLSCEQNLNHDAMYWYRQDPGQGLRLIYYSQIVNDFQKGDIAEGYSVSREKKESFPLTVTSAQKNPTAFYLCASSSAFGQETQYFGPGTRLLVL.

A remark on this clone: A junction boundary mismatches the germline segment, possibly from a read error. The chain links TRBV7-8 to TRBJ2-7, with D perhaps TRBD2 (5 bases). The length of the CDR3 is 13 residues. CDR1 SGHVS and CDR2 FQNEAQ come from the germline V gene. CDR3 residues: CASGLALVYEQYF. The CDR3 region has the DNA TGTGCCAGCGGCTTAGCGCTAGTCTACGAGCAGTACTTC.

Only a few counts were recorded for this clone. The V and J genes are TRBV10-1 and TRBJ2-1, with TRBD1 identical over 7 bases. V lost 6 bases to trimming and J lost 7 bases; unmatched junction nucleotides: 6. This CDR3 has 13 residues. The germline V gene encodes CDR1 WNHNN and CDR2 SYGVQD (reference sequence). CDR3 sequence (DNA): TGCGCCAGCAGCCCCGGGACAGCAAATGAGCAGTTCTTC. Amino acids: CASSPGTANEQFF.

This clone has a handful of counts. This chain connects TRBV19 to TRBJ2-7, with 9 bases fitting TRBD2. Germline V CDR1 and CDR2: LNHDA, SQIVND (reference sequence). V gave up 5 bases and J gave up 3 bases; unmatched junction bases: 5. The CDR3 is 14 amino acids. CDR3 nucleotides: TGTGCCAGTAGTGAGACTAGCGGCGGCTACGAGCAGTACTTC. Its translation: CASSETSGGYEQYF.

Remarks on this clone: The junction departs from germline at one end; a sequencing error may be responsible. This specimen includes other DNA sequences encoding the same CDR3. The chain has TRBV6-1 and TRBJ2-7; the match to TRBD1 covers 7 bases. This CDR3 has 12 amino acids. CDR1 MNHNS and CDR2 SASEGT come from the germline V gene. CDR3 bases: TGTGCAAGCAGTGACAGGGTTGGGGAGCAGTACTTC. Translating gives CASSDRVGEQYF.

The V gene is TRBV5-1, the J gene TRBJ2-3, with D perhaps TRBD2 (6 bases). Deletions cut 5 bases from V and 0 bases from J, with 13 bases between. Per germline, CDR1 SGHRS and CDR2 YFSETQ. This CDR3 contains 15 residues. The CDR3 coding sequence is TGCGCCAGCAGGGAACCGGGGGTAAGCACAGATACGCAGTATTTT. The encoded protein is CASREPGVSTDTQYF.

This clone showed up just a few times. J is TRBJ1-2 and V is TRBV7-2, with D tentatively TRBD1 (5 bases). The germline V gene encodes CDR1 SGHTA and CDR2 FQGNSA. The germline V and J ends were trimmed by 5 bases and 6 bases, with 19 bases remaining between them. The CDR3 spans 15 residues. The DNA for the CDR3 is TGTGCCAGCAGCCTGTGGATGGGGGGAGGGAATGGCTACACCTTC. This encodes CASSLWMGGGNGYTF.

This clone was counted ten times or more. The chain is built from TRBV6-4 and TRBJ2-2, with TRBD2 as a possible D gene (6 bases). CDR3 length equals 14 residues. CDR1 is MRHNA, CDR2 SNTAGT, per germline. The V end was cut by 4 bases, the J end by 5 bases, with 11 bases between. CDR3 sequence: CASSAGTSTGELFF. The CDR3 coding sequence is TGTGCCAGCAGTGCCGGGACTTCAACCGGGGAGCTGTTTTTT.